This T cell receptor (beta chain) is drawn from a study of T cell changes during pregnancy in multiple sclerosis. Data came from immunoSEQ multiplex PCR; TCRdb stores just in-frame clones and leaves some out. Here the sample spans 20,000 to 25,000 clones, roughly 90% being singletons. There are 17 residues in the CDR3. Trimming removed 6 bases from V and 4 bases from J, with 22 bases in between. Germline V gene lookup returns CDR1 MDHEN and CDR2 SYDVKM. The sequences come from CD4+ T cells from peripheral blood mononuclear cells, collected after pregnancy. This TCR was sampled from a female donor in good health, enrolled as a control in a pregnancy study. The chain is built from TRBV28 and TRBJ2-1; tentatively, D is TRBD2 (6 bases). DNA for the CDR3: TGTGCCAGCAGCGAAATCGGGGGTCCCTCTTCGTACAATGAGCAGTTCTTC. The encoded protein is CASSEIGGPSSYNEQFF.